This T cell receptor beta chain was sequenced during a study of blood T cell repertoires in COVID-19 (dated by TCRdb to about 2020). Some background on the complete study: Samples from collaborators originated in the United States, Italy and Spain and spanned both the acute and convalescent phases of COVID-19. A de-identified subject ID, COVID-19 status, age in years and sex were almost always included in the sample metadata. The material from the prospective study consisted of cDNA or gDNA derived from T cells, B-cell-depleted T cells, or PBMCs. The repertoires were released in a freely available public database intended as a resource for research on the immune response to SARS-CoV-2. The dataset comprised deeply sampled blood TCRbeta repertoires from subjects exposed to, actively infected with, or recovered from COVID-19. Samples were obtained from the ongoing ImmuneRACE study (first 160 participants) and from over 1,000 subjects provided by 6 global collaborators. Where HLA class I and class II types were available, the types were taken from metadata supplied by the sample provider, not from assay-based typing.

The CDR3 measures 15 amino acids from cysteine to phenylalanine. Only CDR3 DNA remains: 45 bases, in frame from the first base. Reading the germline V gene gives CDR1 ENHRY and CDR2 SYGVKD. V has 0 bases trimmed and J has 1 base trimmed; junction bases matching no gene number 2. Overall study outcomes, separate from this receptor: How much clinical and demographic metadata was included differed by source and by participant, and the metadata was provided uncurated.

The immunoSEQ Assay, a bias-controlled multiplex PCR, was used to amplify TCRbeta CDR3 regions from genomic DNA. Under the source paper's analysis protocol: Within the assay, amplification of reference gene primers was used to estimate how many nucleated cells each sample contained. Sequence reads were collapsed and filtered to measure the absolute abundance of every unique TCRbeta CDR3 rearrangement. For each sample, productive Simpson clonality was calculated as the square root of Simpson's diversity index over productive rearrangements. The immuneACCESS repertoire file appears here via TCRdb, limited to in-frame rearrangements. These files lack a portion of the clones; in checked studies, under half of the deficit traces to unresolved V genes, and the cause of the others is not known. Clone size and V and J calls were adopted from that table, with D and trimming inferred from the DNA. Present in this sample are hundreds of thousands of clones, 87% of which were seen just once. The ten largest clones add up to about 6% of the sample.

At one collaborating source in Seattle, patients were enrolled during active infection and were followed longitudinally through the course of disease. The collaborating institutions used their own protocols to collect whole blood in K2EDTA tubes. For TCRbeta analysis, collaborator samples were shipped as frozen whole blood, as isolated PBMCs, or as DNA extracted from either sample type. Comments on this clone: Its antigen specificity is not known. No much larger clonotype is one base removed from it; base qualities were not supplied.

The sequenced sample consisted of peripheral blood. The sequence is built from TRBV10-3 and TRBJ1-1; 7 junctional bases match TRBD1. The source of this sequence is a woman between 50 and 59 years old with COVID-19, enrolled during active disease. CDR3 reads: CAISESGTANTEAFF. The DNA reads TGTGCCATCAGTGAGTCGGGGACAGCGAACACTGAAGCTTTCTTT.